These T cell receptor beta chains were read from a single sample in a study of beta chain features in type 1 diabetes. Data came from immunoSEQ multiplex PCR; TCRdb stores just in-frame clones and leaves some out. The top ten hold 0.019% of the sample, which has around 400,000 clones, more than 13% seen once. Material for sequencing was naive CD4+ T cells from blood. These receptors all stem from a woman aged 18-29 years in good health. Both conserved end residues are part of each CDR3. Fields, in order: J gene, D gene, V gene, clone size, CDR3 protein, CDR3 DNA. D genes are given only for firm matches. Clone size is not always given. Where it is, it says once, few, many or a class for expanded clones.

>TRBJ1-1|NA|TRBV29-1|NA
CSVEKAANTEAFF
TGCAGCGTTGAAAAAGCTGCGAACACTGAAGCTTTCTTT
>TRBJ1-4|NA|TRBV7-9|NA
CASSFSGYHDEKLFF
TGTGCCAGCAGCTTTTCAGGATATCATGATGAAAAACTGTTTTTT
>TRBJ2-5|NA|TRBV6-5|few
CASSYGGETQYF
TGTGCCAGCAGTTACGGAGGGGAGACCCAGTACTTC
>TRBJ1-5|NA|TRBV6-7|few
CASSYLTGFNQPQHF
TGTGCCAGCAGTTACTTGACAGGTTTCAATCAGCCCCAGCATTTT
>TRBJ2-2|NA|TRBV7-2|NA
CASSLNPNTGELFF
TGTGCCAGCAGCTTAAATCCAAACACCGGGGAGCTGTTTTTT
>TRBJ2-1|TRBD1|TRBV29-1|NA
CSADRVRNEQFF
TGCAGCGCGGACAGGGTTAGGAATGAGCAGTTCTTC
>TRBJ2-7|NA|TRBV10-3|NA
CAISASVGEQYF
TGTGCCATCAGTGCTAGCGTCGGTGAGCAGTACTTC
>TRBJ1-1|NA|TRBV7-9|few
CASSTDWSGGGGTEAFF
TGTGCCAGCAGCACCGACTGGTCAGGAGGCGGAGGCACTGAAGCTTTCTTT
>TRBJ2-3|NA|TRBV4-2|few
CASSPVDSSTDTQYF
TGTGCCAGCAGCCCGGTGGACTCTAGCACAGATACGCAGTATTTT
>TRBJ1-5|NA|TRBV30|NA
CAWRVQGASNQPQHF
TGTGCCTGGAGGGTACAGGGCGCGAGCAATCAGCCCCAGCATTTT
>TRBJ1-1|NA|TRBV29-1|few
CSVGYGITEAFF
TGCAGCGTTGGTTACGGTATCACTGAAGCTTTCTTT
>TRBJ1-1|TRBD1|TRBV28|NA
CASRSGQGPLTEAFF
TGTGCCAGCAGGAGTGGACAGGGCCCACTCACTGAAGCTTTCTTT
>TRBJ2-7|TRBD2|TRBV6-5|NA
CASRSPGGYEQYF
TGTGCCAGCAGAAGCCCCGGGGGGTACGAGCAGTACTTC
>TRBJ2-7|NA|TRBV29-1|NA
CSVVLRTAGSYEQYF
TGCAGCGTTGTTTTAAGGACAGCCGGCTCCTACGAGCAGTACTTC
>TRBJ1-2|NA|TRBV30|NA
CAWSVQQGHYGYTF
TGTGCCTGGAGTGTCCAACAGGGCCACTATGGCTACACCTTC
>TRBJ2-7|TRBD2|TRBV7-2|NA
CASSLIALAATYEQYF
TGTGCCAGCAGCCTAATAGCCCTAGCGGCAACCTACGAGCAGTACTTC
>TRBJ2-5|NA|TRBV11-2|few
CASSLTQETQYF
TGTGCCAGCAGCTTAACACAAGAGACCCAGTACTTC
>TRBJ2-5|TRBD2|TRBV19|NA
CASGSGVEETQYF
TGTGCCAGTGGTAGCGGGGTCGAAGAGACCCAGTACTTC
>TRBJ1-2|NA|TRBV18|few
CASSPREEPYYGYTF
TGTGCCAGCTCACCACGCGAGGAACCTTACTATGGCTACACCTTC
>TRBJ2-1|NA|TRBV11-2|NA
CASSLERVYNEQFF
TGTGCCAGCAGCCTAGAGCGGGTCTACAATGAGCAGTTCTTC
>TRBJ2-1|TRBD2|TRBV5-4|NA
CASSARLAGVENEQFF
TGTGCCAGCAGCGCAAGACTAGCGGGAGTCGAGAATGAGCAGTTCTTC
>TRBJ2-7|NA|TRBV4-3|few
CASSQDRVYEQYF
TGCGCCAGCAGCCAAGACAGGGTCTACGAGCAGTACTTC
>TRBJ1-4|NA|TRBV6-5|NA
CASSYSIATNEKLFF
TGTGCCAGCAGTTACTCGATAGCAACTAATGAAAAACTGTTTTTT
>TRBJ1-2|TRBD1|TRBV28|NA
CASRRTGGAGGYTF
TGTGCCAGCAGACGAACAGGGGGCGCGGGGGGCTACACCTTC
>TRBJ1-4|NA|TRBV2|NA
CASNGRPNEKLFF
TGTGCCAGCAATGGGAGACCTAATGAAAAACTGTTTTTT
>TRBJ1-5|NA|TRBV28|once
CASSLPGNSNQPQHF
TGTGCCAGCAGTTTACCAGGGAATAGCAATCAGCCCCAGCATTTT
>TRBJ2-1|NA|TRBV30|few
CAWSLGPYNEQFF
TGTGCCTGGAGTCTGGGCCCCTACAATGAGCAGTTCTTC
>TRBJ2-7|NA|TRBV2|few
CASSGWFGSYEQYF
TGTGCCAGCAGTGGGTGGTTCGGCTCCTACGAGCAGTACTTC
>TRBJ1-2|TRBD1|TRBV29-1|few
CSVSGTGFGYTF
TGCAGCGTTTCCGGGACAGGGTTCGGCTACACCTTC
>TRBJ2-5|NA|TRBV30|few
CAAAQRMGSQETQYF
TGTGCCGCGGCCCAGCGGATGGGGTCCCAAGAGACCCAGTACTTC
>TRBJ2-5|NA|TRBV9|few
CASSVGAQETQYF
TGTGCCAGCAGCGTAGGGGCCCAAGAGACCCAGTACTTC
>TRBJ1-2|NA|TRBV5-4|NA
CASSLDRSPPGGYTF
TGTGCCAGCAGCTTAGACCGGAGTCCTCCTGGTGGCTACACCTTC
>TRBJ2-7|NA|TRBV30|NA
CAWRKGSNYEQYF
TGTGCCTGGAGGAAAGGGAGTAACTACGAGCAGTACTTC
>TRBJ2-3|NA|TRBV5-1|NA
CASADNYPDTQYF
TGCGCCAGCGCGGATAATTATCCAGATACGCAGTATTTT
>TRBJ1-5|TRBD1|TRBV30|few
CAWGTGGPSNQPQHF
TGTGCCTGGGGGACAGGGGGCCCTAGCAATCAGCCCCAGCATTTT
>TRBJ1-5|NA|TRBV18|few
CASSASGSAQPQHF
TGTGCCAGCTCAGCTTCAGGTTCGGCTCAGCCCCAGCATTTT
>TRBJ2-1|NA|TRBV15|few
CATSRARLDYNEQFF
TGTGCCACCAGCAGAGCGCGGCTGGACTACAATGAGCAGTTCTTC
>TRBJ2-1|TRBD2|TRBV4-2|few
CASSQEGLAGGYNEQFF
TGTGCCAGCAGCCAAGAAGGGCTAGCGGGAGGGTACAATGAGCAGTTCTTC
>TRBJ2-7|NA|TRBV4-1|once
CASSPTGTGQYF
TGCGCCAGCAGCCCTACCGGCACGGGGCAGTACTTC
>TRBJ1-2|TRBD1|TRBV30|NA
CACRRGQGAGYGYTF
TGTGCCTGCCGCCGGGGACAGGGGGCTGGTTATGGCTACACCTTC
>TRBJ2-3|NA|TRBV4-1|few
CASSQGSSGTDTQYF
TGCGCCAGCAGCCAAGGGTCTAGCGGCACAGATACGCAGTATTTT
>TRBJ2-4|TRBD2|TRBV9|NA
CASSEGGLADAKNIQYF
TGTGCCAGCAGCGAGGGGGGACTAGCGGACGCCAAAAACATTCAGTACTTC
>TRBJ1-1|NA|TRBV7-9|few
CASSLAQIPNTEAFF
TGTGCCAGCAGCTTGGCACAGATCCCGAACACTGAAGCTTTCTTT
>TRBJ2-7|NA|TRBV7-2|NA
CASSLEERYRLDYEQYF
TGTGCCAGCAGCTTAGAGGAGAGGTACCGTCTAGACTACGAGCAGTACTTC
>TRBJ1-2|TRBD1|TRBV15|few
CATSRTGQSGYGYTF
TGTGCCACCAGCAGAACGGGACAGTCTGGTTATGGCTACACCTTC
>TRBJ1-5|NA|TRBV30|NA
CAWSDRVEGNQPQHF
TGTGCCTGGAGTGACAGGGTGGAAGGCAATCAGCCCCAGCATTTT
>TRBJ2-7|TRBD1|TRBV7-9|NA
CASSVGQQSYEQYF
TGTGCCAGCAGCGTGGGACAGCAAAGCTACGAGCAGTACTTC
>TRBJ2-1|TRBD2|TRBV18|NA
CASSPGLAGGGDEQFF
TGTGCCAGCTCACCAGGACTAGCGGGAGGCGGCGATGAGCAGTTCTTC
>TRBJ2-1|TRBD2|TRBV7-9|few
CASSLGTAGEDNEQFF
TGTGCCAGCAGCTTAGGCACGGCGGGAGAGGACAATGAGCAGTTCTTC
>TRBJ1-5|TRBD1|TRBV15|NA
CATSSDRAGNQPQHF
TGTGCCACCAGCAGCGACAGGGCGGGCAATCAGCCCCAGCATTTT
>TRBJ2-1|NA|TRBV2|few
CASSVHGRGLLTDEQFF
TGTGCCAGCAGTGTTCACGGTCGGGGACTTCTGACCGATGAGCAGTTCTTC